This T cell receptor beta chain was found in a study of OX40 agonist ivuxolimab in advanced cancers. V was trimmed by 3 bases and J by 5 bases, leaving 14 bases between them. The CDR3 totals 14 residues. From germline, CDR1 is MNHEY and CDR2 SVGAGI. TCRdb's copy holds only in-frame clones and misses some; the assay was immunoSEQ multiplex PCR. The sample lists 100,000 to 110,000 clones, about nine tenths occurring once. The sequence was obtained from an adult with an advanced solid tumor such as melanoma, head and neck, liver or kidney cancer. The sequences come from CD4+ or CD8+ T cells sorted from blood, collected in a trial of the OX40 agonist ivuxolimab. The rearrangement joins TRBV6-5 to TRBJ2-7; possibly TRBD2 for D (5 bases). The chain's CDR3 is CASSYYGMRNEQYF. In DNA form, the CDR3 reads TGTGCCAGCAGTTATTACGGGATGAGGAACGAGCAGTACTTC.